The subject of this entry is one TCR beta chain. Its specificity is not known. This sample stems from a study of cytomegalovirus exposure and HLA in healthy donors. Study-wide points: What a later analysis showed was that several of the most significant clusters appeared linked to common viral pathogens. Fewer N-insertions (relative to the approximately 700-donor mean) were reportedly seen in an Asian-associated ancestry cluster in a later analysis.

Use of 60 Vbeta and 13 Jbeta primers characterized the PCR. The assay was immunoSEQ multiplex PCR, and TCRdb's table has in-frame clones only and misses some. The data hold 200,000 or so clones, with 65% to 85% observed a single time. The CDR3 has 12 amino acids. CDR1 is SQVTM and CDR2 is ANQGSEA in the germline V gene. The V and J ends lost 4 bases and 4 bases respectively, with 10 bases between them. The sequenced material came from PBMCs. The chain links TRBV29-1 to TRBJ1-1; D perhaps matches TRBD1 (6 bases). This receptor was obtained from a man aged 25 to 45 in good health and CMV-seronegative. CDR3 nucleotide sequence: TGCAGCGTTGGAACAGGGTTCACTGAAGCTTTCTTT. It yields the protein CSVGTGFTEAFF.